A selection of T cell receptor beta chains follows, all from one sample in a study of blood T cell repertoires in COVID-19. Sequenced by immunoSEQ multiplex PCR; TCRdb stores in-frame clones only, minus some. Of about 360,000 clones listed, more than 70% were seen once; the top ten hold 2.5% to 3.5%. Sequenced sample: peripheral blood. The receptors were gathered from a man younger than 45 with active or convalescent COVID-19. The conserved cysteine and the conserved F or W are not part of the CDR3 here.

j_call: TRBJ2-3
v_call: TRBV2
cdr3_aa: ASRPLLGRGSSTDTQY

j_call: TRBJ2-7
v_call: TRBV19
cdr3_aa: ASKPGQMNYEQY

j_call: TRBJ1-2
v_call: TRBV7-3
cdr3_aa: ASSLATVGGPYGYT

j_call: TRBJ1-2
v_call: TRBV4-3
cdr3_aa: ASSQGYSGYT

j_call: TRBJ2-1
v_call: TRBV18
cdr3_aa: ASSTTGTLYNEQF

j_call: TRBJ2-7
v_call: TRBV6-2/TRBV6-3
cdr3_aa: ASSYSPGQASSYEQY

j_call: TRBJ2-1
v_call: TRBV6-2/TRBV6-3
cdr3_aa: ASSSEAYNEQF

j_call: TRBJ2-3
v_call: TRBV4-2
cdr3_aa: ASSQDGTSVPDTQY

j_call: TRBJ2-1
v_call: TRBV28
cdr3_aa: ASRTGLAGTRNEQF

j_call: TRBJ2-7
v_call: TRBV5-1
cdr3_aa: ASSLNQGLIYEQY

j_call: TRBJ2-2
v_call: TRBV9
cdr3_aa: ASSAPPTVNTGELF

j_call: TRBJ2-5
v_call: TRBV9
cdr3_aa: ASSVVGGRETQY

j_call: TRBJ2-2
v_call: TRBV19
cdr3_aa: ASSRGLAGNTGELF

j_call: TRBJ1-1
v_call: TRBV18
cdr3_aa: ASSQQGTTEAF

j_call: TRBJ2-1
v_call: TRBV28
cdr3_aa: ASSSFEQF

j_call: TRBJ1-2
v_call: TRBV7-2
cdr3_aa: ASSSGGAQDGYT

j_call: TRBJ2-4
v_call: TRBV12-2
cdr3_aa: ASPLSGDTLAKNIQY

j_call: TRBJ1-5
v_call: TRBV10-3
cdr3_aa: AISELPGGNQPQH

j_call: TRBJ1-4
v_call: TRBV29-1
cdr3_aa: SVASTGGAEKLF

j_call: TRBJ2-4
v_call: TRBV6-5
cdr3_aa: ASSYSFAGAKNIQY

j_call: TRBJ2-1
v_call: TRBV12-3/TRBV12-4
cdr3_aa: ASSPLGNEQF

j_call: TRBJ2-2
v_call: TRBV6-5
cdr3_aa: ASRTGLGAGELF

j_call: TRBJ1-1
v_call: TRBV9
cdr3_aa: ASSADRDTEAF

j_call: TRBJ2-1
v_call: TRBV4-1
cdr3_aa: ASSPMDRSSSYNEQF

j_call: TRBJ1-1
v_call: TRBV7-3
cdr3_aa: ASTSWGRGGTEAF

j_call: TRBJ1-6
v_call: TRBV4-2
cdr3_aa: ASSQESQTAHNSPLH

j_call: TRBJ2-3
v_call: TRBV7-2
cdr3_aa: ASSLASGAFTDTQY

j_call: TRBJ2-1
v_call: TRBV4-1
cdr3_aa: ASSRPGTISYNEQF

j_call: TRBJ1-2
v_call: TRBV5-4
cdr3_aa: ASSGGGHIYGYT

j_call: TRBJ2-1
v_call: TRBV15
cdr3_aa: ATSREGTSGRHEQF

j_call: TRBJ2-7
v_call: TRBV4-3
cdr3_aa: ASSHSVGKLYEQY

j_call: TRBJ1-1
v_call: TRBV19
cdr3_aa: ASRPTGDNTEAF

j_call: TRBJ2-3
v_call: TRBV3-1/TRBV3-2
cdr3_aa: ASSRLGDSTDTQY

j_call: TRBJ1-1
v_call: TRBV2
cdr3_aa: ASDAGTGLNTEAF

j_call: TRBJ1-5
v_call: TRBV11-2
cdr3_aa: ASSLNGELPQH

j_call: TRBJ2-7
v_call: TRBV5-4
cdr3_aa: ASSVDRNTYEQY

j_call: TRBJ1-2
v_call: TRBV24-1
cdr3_aa: ATSDLLGRYGYT

j_call: TRBJ2-1
v_call: TRBV6-5
cdr3_aa: ASSYLLGGEQF

j_call: TRBJ1-1
v_call: TRBV29-1
cdr3_aa: SVIARQGALSEAF